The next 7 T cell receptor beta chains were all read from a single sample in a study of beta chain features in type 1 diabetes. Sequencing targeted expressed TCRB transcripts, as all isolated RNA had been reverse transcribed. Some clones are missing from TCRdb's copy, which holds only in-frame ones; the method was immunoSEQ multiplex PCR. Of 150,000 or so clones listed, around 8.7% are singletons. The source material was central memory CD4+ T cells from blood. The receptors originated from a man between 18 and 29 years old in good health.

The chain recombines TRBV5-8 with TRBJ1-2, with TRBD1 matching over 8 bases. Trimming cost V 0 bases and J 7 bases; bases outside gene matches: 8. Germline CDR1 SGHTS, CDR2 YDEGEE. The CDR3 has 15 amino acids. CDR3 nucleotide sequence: TGTGCCAGCAGCTTGGCCGTACAGGGGGGCCTTGGCTACACCTTC. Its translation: CASSLAVQGGLGYTF.

The CDR3, as DNA: TGTGCCAGCAGTCGCCTACGGCAGTTCTTC. Translated, it gives CASSRLRQFF. This chain joins TRBV28 and TRBJ2-1, with D hard to call. Trimming pared 5 bases from V and 12 bases from J, leaving 8 bases between. The CDR3 contains 10 residues. CDR1 and CDR2 (germline): MDHEN, SYDVKM.

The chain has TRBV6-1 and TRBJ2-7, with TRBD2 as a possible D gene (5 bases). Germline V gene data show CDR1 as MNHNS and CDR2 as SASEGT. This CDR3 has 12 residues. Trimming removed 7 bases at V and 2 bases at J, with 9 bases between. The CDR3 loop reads CASTPTTYEQYF. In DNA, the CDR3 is TGTGCCAGCACCCCGACTACCTACGAGCAGTACTTC.

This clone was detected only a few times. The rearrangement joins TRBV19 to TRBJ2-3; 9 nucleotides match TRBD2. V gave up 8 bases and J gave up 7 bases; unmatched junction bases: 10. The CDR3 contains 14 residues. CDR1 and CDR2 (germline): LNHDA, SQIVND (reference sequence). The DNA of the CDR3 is TGTGCCAGTGCGGAGCTCGCGGGGGGGAATACGCAGTATTTT. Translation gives CASAELAGGNTQYF.

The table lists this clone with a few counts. The CDR3 here is CASSSGTGGRTDTQYF. In DNA form, the CDR3 reads TGTGCCAGCAGCTCAGGGACAGGGGGCCGCACAGATACGCAGTATTTT. The chain carries TRBV7-8 and TRBJ2-3; TRBD1 aligns across 12 bases. This CDR3 contains 16 residues. V dropped 4 bases and J dropped 1; count of bases not matched to a gene: 3. Germline V CDR1 and CDR2: SGHVS, FQNEAQ.

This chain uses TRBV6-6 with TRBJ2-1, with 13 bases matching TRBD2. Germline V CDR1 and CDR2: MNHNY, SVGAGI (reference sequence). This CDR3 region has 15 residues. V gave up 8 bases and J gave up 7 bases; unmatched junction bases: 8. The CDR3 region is CASGTGTSGVNEQFF. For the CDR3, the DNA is TGTGCCAGCGGGACTGGGACTAGCGGGGTGAATGAGCAGTTCTTC.

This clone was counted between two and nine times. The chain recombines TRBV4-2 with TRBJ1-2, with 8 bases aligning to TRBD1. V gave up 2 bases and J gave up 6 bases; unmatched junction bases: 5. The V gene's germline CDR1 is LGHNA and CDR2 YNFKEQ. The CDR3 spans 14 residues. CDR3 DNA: TGTGCCAGCAGCCAACCACAGGGGGGCGATGGCTACACCTTC. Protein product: CASSQPQGGDGYTF.